The rows below give T cell receptor beta chains drawn from one sample of a study of regulatory T cells in long-lasting Graves disease. TCRdb recomputed calls from the multiplex PCR reads with MiXCR, one row per CDR3 protein. Here the sample spans a few hundred thousand distinct CDR3 sequences, under 20% being singletons. The sample also formed part of further work on T cells in Graves' hyperthyroidism and ophthalmopathy.

The specimen comprised peripheral blood mononuclear cells (PBMCs), sampled at new diagnosis, from a patient treated with antithyroid drugs. All receptors derive from a woman aged 18-29 years with Graves disease. CDR3s include the opening cysteine and the closing phenylalanine or tryptophan. A D gene is named only where the DNA matches it firmly. A clone size is listed for some rows: how often the clone was seen (once, few, many), or a class if it is expanded.

>16|TRBJ2-2|few|TRBD1|TRBV25-1
CASKPRDSQNTGELFF
TGTGCCAGCAAACCAAGGGACAGCCAGAACACCGGGGAGCTGTTTTTT
>16|TRBJ2-5|NA|NA|TRBV5-6
CASSLGFLGLQETQYF
TGTGCCAGCAGCTTGGGTTTCCTAGGGCTCCAAGAGACCCAGTACTTC
>18|TRBJ2-3|many|TRBD2|TRBV12-3/TRBV12-4
CASSLGRASGISTDTQYF
TGTGCCAGCAGTTTGGGCCGGGCTAGCGGAATTAGCACAGATACGCAGTATTTT
>14|TRBJ2-3|many|NA|TRBV5-1
CASSLVGSTDTQYF
TGCGCCAGCAGCTTGGTGGGTAGCACAGATACGCAGTATTTT
>16|TRBJ1-5|many|NA|TRBV6-2/TRBV6-3
CASSYTSGGEGQPQHF
TGTGCCAGCAGTTACACTTCGGGGGGCGAAGGACAGCCCCAGCATTTT
>22|TRBJ2-4|many|TRBD2|TRBV12-3/TRBV12-4
CASSFTPGRLAGAKRVRDIQYF
TGTGCCAGCAGTTTCACCCCCGGCCGACTAGCGGGGGCCAAAAGGGTTAGAGACATTCAGTACTTC
>16|TRBJ1-4|few|TRBD1|TRBV4-1
CASSNRQGQTNEKLFF
TGCGCCAGCAGCAACAGGCAGGGACAGACAAATGAAAAACTGTTTTTT
>15|TRBJ2-2|NA|NA|TRBV24-1
CATSPQGRDTGELFF
TGTGCCACCTCCCCCCAGGGAAGGGACACCGGGGAGCTGTTTTTT
>16|TRBJ2-1|few|TRBD1|TRBV7-9
CASSGFGTGLYNEQFF
TGTGCCAGCAGCGGATTTGGGACAGGGCTCTACAATGAGCAGTTCTTC
>19|TRBJ2-7|many|NA|TRBV11-2
CASSAQVGTGFLRFYEQYF
TGTGCCAGCAGCGCTCAAGTTGGGACTGGCTTCCTCCGGTTCTACGAGCAGTACTTC
>17|TRBJ1-3|few|TRBD1|TRBV28
CASSSIGTGNSGNTIYF
TGTGCCAGCAGTTCGATCGGGACAGGGAACTCTGGAAACACCATATATTTT
>13|TRBJ2-7|many|NA|TRBV5-6
CASSALRGSEQYF
TGTGCCAGCAGCGCACTGAGGGGATCGGAGCAGTACTTC
>16|TRBJ2-7|many|NA|TRBV30
CAWRGGWEASSYEQYF
TGTGCCTGGCGGGGAGGTTGGGAGGCATCCTCCTACGAGCAGTACTTC
>15|TRBJ2-3|many|NA|TRBV28
CASSFEQMSTDTQYF
TGTGCCAGCAGTTTTGAGCAGATGAGCACAGATACGCAGTATTTT
>16|TRBJ2-3|many|TRBD2|TRBV5-1
CASSQLAGGRGDTQYF
TGTGCCAGCAGCCAGTTAGCGGGGGGGCGGGGAGATACGCAGTATTTT
>14|TRBJ1-2|many|TRBD1|TRBV2
CASSGDRVNYGYTF
TGTGCCAGCAGTGGGGACAGGGTTAACTATGGCTACACCTTC
>12|TRBJ1-2|NA|NA|TRBV30
CACNSGSSGYTF
TGTGCCTGCAACAGCGGTTCGAGTGGCTACACCTTC
>15|TRBJ2-3|many|TRBD2|TRBV27
CASSSLAGNTDTQYF
TGTGCCAGCAGTTCTCTAGCGGGAAACACAGATACGCAGTATTTT
>14|TRBJ1-6|many|TRBD1|TRBV6-1
CASIRQGGSSPLHF
TGTGCCAGCATCCGACAGGGAGGTAGTTCACCCCTCCACTTT
>16|TRBJ1-1|NA|NA|TRBV29-1
CSSRGGMGSMDTEAFF
TGCAGCTCCCGCGGTGGGATGGGCAGCATGGACACTGAAGCTTTCTTT
>17|TRBJ2-7|many|NA|TRBV7-9
CASSPRHWAQGIYEQYF
TGTGCCAGCAGCCCACGACATTGGGCCCAGGGAATCTACGAGCAGTACTTC
>14|TRBJ1-1|many|NA|TRBV12-3/TRBV12-4
CASSLMTGNTEAFF
TGTGCCAGCAGTTTAATGACAGGGAACACTGAAGCTTTCTTT
>13|TRBJ1-2|many|TRBD1|TRBV3-1
CASRLDRGKGYTF
TGTGCCAGCAGATTAGACAGGGGGAAAGGCTACACCTTC
>16|TRBJ2-5|NA|NA|TRBV6-2/TRBV6-3
CASSSLTASIGETQYF
TGTGCCAGCAGTTCTTTGACAGCGAGCATTGGGGAGACCCAGTACTTC
>13|TRBJ2-2|many|NA|TRBV3-1
CASSQEYTGELFF
TGTGCCAGCAGCCAAGAGTACACCGGGGAGCTGTTTTTT
>17|TRBJ2-5|NA|NA|TRBV7-7
CASSLLPSVGYQETQYF
TGTGCTAGCAGCTTACTTCCTAGCGTCGGGTACCAAGAGACCCAGTACTTC
>14|TRBJ2-3|NA|TRBD2|TRBV30
CAWSGGSGADTQYF
TGTGCCTGGAGTGGGGGTAGCGGGGCAGATACGCAGTATTTT
>19|TRBJ1-4|NA|NA|TRBV3-1
CASSQASGQGEATNEKLFF
TGTGCCAGCAGCCAAGCCTCAGGGCAGGGAGAAGCAACTAATGAAAAACTGTTTTTT
>15|TRBJ1-3|NA|NA|TRBV7-6
CASSLRGNSGNTIYF
TGTGCCAGCAGCTTGAGGGGGAACTCTGGAAACACCATATATTTT
>13|TRBJ2-1|many|NA|TRBV20-1
CSAPRPSLYEQFF
TGCAGTGCTCCACGCCCCAGCTTGTATGAGCAGTTCTTC
>14|TRBJ1-1|many|NA|TRBV4-1
CASSQVGRDTEAFF
TGCGCCAGCAGCCAAGTTGGCAGGGACACTGAAGCTTTCTTT
>16|TRBJ2-1|few|NA|TRBV19
CATIPPRGGRYNEQFF
TGTGCCACCATCCCCCCCCGGGGCGGGCGCTACAATGAGCAGTTCTTC
>13|TRBJ2-1|many|NA|TRBV9
CASSALGGDEQFF
TGTGCCAGCAGCGCCTTAGGTGGCGATGAGCAGTTCTTC
>17|TRBJ2-7|many|TRBD2|TRBV18
CASSPPGLAALGDEQYF
TGTGCCAGCTCTCCACCGGGACTAGCGGCCCTTGGTGACGAGCAGTACTTC
>19|TRBJ1-6|NA|TRBD1|TRBV6-9
CASSYGGLEGQGPFLTLHF
TGTGCCAGCAGTTACGGGGGTCTAGAGGGACAGGGGCCTTTCTTGACCCTCCACTTT
>17|TRBJ2-1|many|TRBD2|TRBV9
CASSVGLAGVPYNEQFF
TGTGCCAGCAGCGTAGGTCTAGCGGGAGTCCCCTACAATGAGCAGTTCTTC
>14|TRBJ2-5|many|NA|TRBV5-6
CASSFGGRQETQYF
TGTGCCAGCAGCTTTGGGGGTAGACAAGAGACCCAGTACTTC
>12|TRBJ2-7|NA|NA|TRBV29-1
CSVEGRDHEQYF
TGCAGCGTTGAAGGTCGGGATCACGAGCAGTACTTC
>16|TRBJ2-1|many|TRBD2|TRBV6-1
CASSDSLAGVYNEQFF
TGTGCCAGCAGTGATTCCCTCGCGGGAGTTTACAATGAGCAGTTCTTC
>15|TRBJ2-5|few|TRBD1|TRBV5-5
CASSPWDRGPETQYF
TGTGCCAGCAGCCCATGGGACAGGGGGCCCGAGACCCAGTACTTC
>13|TRBJ2-7|few|NA|TRBV7-9
CASSTDATTEQYF
TGTGCCAGCAGCACGGACGCGACTACGGAGCAGTACTTC